A single sample is the source of the 16 T cell receptor beta chains below, sequenced in a study of cytomegalovirus exposure and HLA in healthy donors. This PCR relied on a set of 60 Vbeta primers and 13 Jbeta primers. This table comes from immunoSEQ multiplex PCR, and its TCRdb copy is limited to in-frame clones, with some not included. The sample holds some 150,000 clones; 82% are singletons and the top ten take roughly 8.2%. The sequenced sample was PBMCs. Source of these receptors: a woman between 45 and 65 years old in good health and CMV-seropositive.

The chain is built from TRBV5-1 and TRBJ1-4; 7 bases line up with TRBD1. Germline CDR1 is SGHRS and CDR2 is YFSETQ. This CDR3 is built from 16 residues. V lost 4 bases, J lost 7 bases, and 13 bases stayed unmatched. This chain's CDR3 is CASSASAGTAFEKLFF. Here the CDR3 DNA reads TGCGCCAGCAGCGCGTCCGCCGGGACAGCTTTTGAAAAACTGTTTTTT.

The V gene is TRBV28, the J gene TRBJ2-7, with 7 bases aligning to TRBD1. The CDR3 runs to 13 residues. Germline loops: CDR1 MDHEN, CDR2 SYDVKM. Trimming cost V 5 bases and J 6 bases; bases outside gene matches: 7. The CDR3: CASSPYPGGEQYF. CDR3 in DNA: TGTGCCAGCAGTCCTTACCCAGGGGGCGAGCAGTACTTC.

The gene calls are TRBV7-9 and TRBJ1-2; 8 bases line up with TRBD1. Trimming removed 3 bases from V and 6 bases from J; junction bases left unmatched: 3. Germline lookup yields CDR1 SEHNR and CDR2 FQNEAQ (reference sequence). This CDR3 spans 13 amino acids. CDR3 sequence reads: CASSLGQEDGYTF. CDR3 nucleotides: TGTGCCAGCAGCTTGGGACAGGAGGATGGCTACACCTTC.

This chain connects TRBV7-2 to TRBJ1-6; unclear D gene. Germline V gives CDR1 SGHTA, CDR2 FQGNSA. V was trimmed by 2 bases and J by 0 bases, leaving 8 bases between them. The CDR3 length is 16 residues. The CDR3 DNA sequence: TGTGCCAGCAGCTTAAGATTGAGCTCCTATAATTCACCCCTCCACTTT. Protein: CASSLRLSSYNSPLHF. The full variable domain, with the rest looked up from reference TRBV7-2 and TRBJ1-6, is GAGVSQSPSNKVTEKGKDVELRCDPISGHTALYWYRQSLGQGLEFLIYFQGNSAPDKSGLPSDRFSAERTGGSVSTLTIQRTQQEDSAVYLCASSLRLSSYNSPLHFGNGTRLTVT.

This clone was detected only once. V usage is TRBV7-3 and J usage is TRBJ2-3; 10 bases agree with TRBD1. Germline CDR1 reads SGHTA; CDR2 reads FQGTGA. The trim removed 5 bases at V and 5 bases at J, leaving 4 bases unmatched. The CDR3 covers 14 residues. The CDR3 DNA is TGTGCCAGCAGCCCGACAGGGGGCATAGATACGCAGTATTTT. Amino acids: CASSPTGGIDTQYF.

The V gene is TRBV30, the J gene TRBJ2-7, with D perhaps TRBD2 (5 bases). Germline CDR1 is GTSNPN and CDR2 is SVGIG (reference sequence). The CDR3 loop spans 13 amino acids. Trimming pared 0 bases from V and 3 bases from J, leaving 9 bases between. In DNA, the CDR3 is TGTGCCTGGAGTGTCGGAGGATTCTACGAGCAGTACTTC. Protein sequence: CAWSVGGFYEQYF.

This chain uses TRBV15 with TRBJ1-2, with 7 bases lining up with TRBD1. Germline CDR1 and CDR2: LNHNV and YYDKDF (reference sequence). The length of the CDR3 is 18 residues. V lost 0 bases and J lost 4; bases outside the gene matches: 14. The DNA of the CDR3 is TGTGCCACCAGCAGAGAATCCCGGGACAGAGACTTCCCCTATGGCTACACCTTC. Translated, it gives CATSRESRDRDFPYGYTF.

For this clone: The same CDR3 also results from other DNA sequences found in this sample. The V and J genes are TRBV6-5 and TRBJ2-7; D call uncertain. Germline V lookup: CDR1 MNHEY, CDR2 SVGAGI. Trimming left V 0 bases short and J 0 bases short, with 6 bases between. The CDR3 runs to 14 residues. This CDR3 is CASSYSRGSYEQYF. CDR3 nucleotides: TGTGCCAGCAGTTACTCGCGCGGCTCCTACGAGCAGTACTTC.

The rearrangement uses TRBV28 and TRBJ1-2; no reliable D call. The V gene's germline CDR1 is MDHEN and CDR2 SYDVKM. V lost 5 bases and J 4 bases, leaving 14 bases between the germline ends. CDR3 length equals 14 residues. CDR3: CASSPNRESYGYTF. In DNA, the CDR3 is TGTGCCAGCAGTCCCAATAGGGAGAGCTATGGCTACACCTTC.

The V call is TRBV7-3, the J call TRBJ2-3; 8 bases are shared with TRBD1. The germline V gene encodes CDR1 SGHTA and CDR2 FQGTGA. The CDR3 is 14 residues long. V lost 4 bases and J lost 8; bases outside the gene matches: 8. The CDR3 DNA reads TGTGCCAGCAGCTCCAGACAGGGGAGAGGTACGCAGTATTTT. Its protein product is CASSSRQGRGTQYF.

The rearrangement links TRBV30 to TRBJ2-7; weak D call: TRBD1 (5 bases). Between the trimmed V and J ends, which lost 3 bases and 0 bases, there was a span of 6 bases. Per the germline V gene, CDR1 is GTSNPN and CDR2 is SVGIG (reference sequence). The CDR3 totals 12 residues. For the CDR3, the DNA is TGTGCCTGGAGCAGGGACTCCTACGAGCAGTACTTC. Its translation: CAWSRDSYEQYF.

This sequence joins TRBV6-6 and TRBJ2-5; D remains unclear. The DNA end is more similar to TRBJ2-7, so the J call may be wrong. The CDR3 consists of 11 residues. In germline, CDR1 is MNHNY, CDR2 SVGAGI (reference sequence). CDR3 DNA sequence: TGTGCCAGCACCATTAATTACGAGCAGTACTTC. It translates to CASTINYEQYF.

V and J are TRBV4-2 and TRBJ2-5, with 7 nucleotides matching TRBD2. Germline V gives CDR1 LGHNA, CDR2 YNFKEQ. The length of the CDR3 is 17 residues. Trimming removed 1 base from V and 1 base from J; junction bases left unmatched: 9. The CDR3 loop is CASSQGASGAPQETQYF. CDR3 nucleotide sequence: TGTGCCAGCAGCCAAGGGGCTAGCGGAGCCCCCCAAGAGACCCAGTACTTC.

The rearrangement uses TRBV18 and TRBJ2-5; 7 nucleotides agree with TRBD1. This CDR3 has 13 amino acids. The V and J ends lost 4 bases and 2 bases, in that order; junction bases with no gene match: 1. Looked up from germline, CDR1 is KGHSH and CDR2 is LQKENI. CDR3 sequence reads: CASSLGQQETQYF. The CDR3 coding sequence is TGTGCCAGCTCACTGGGACAGCAAGAGACCCAGTACTTC.

The V and J genes are TRBV13 and TRBJ2-7; no clear D gene. The germline CDR1 and CDR2 sequences are PRHDT and FYEKMQ (reference sequence). Trimming stripped 2 bases from V and 0 bases from J, with 8 bases between. The CDR3 has 14 residues. The DNA for the CDR3 is TGTGCCAGCAGCTTATTCCGTAGCTCCTACGAGCAGTACTTC. It translates to CASSLFRSSYEQYF.

The V call is TRBV10-1, the J call TRBJ2-1, with a weak D call TRBD1 (5 bases). This CDR3 comprises 15 residues. V dropped 3 bases and J dropped 0 bases, with 9 bases sitting between them. The germline CDR1 and CDR2 sequences are WNHNN and SYGVQD (reference sequence). This CDR3 is CASSEGAVSYNEQFF. The CDR3 DNA reads as TGCGCCAGCAGTGAAGGGGCAGTCTCCTACAATGAGCAGTTCTTC.